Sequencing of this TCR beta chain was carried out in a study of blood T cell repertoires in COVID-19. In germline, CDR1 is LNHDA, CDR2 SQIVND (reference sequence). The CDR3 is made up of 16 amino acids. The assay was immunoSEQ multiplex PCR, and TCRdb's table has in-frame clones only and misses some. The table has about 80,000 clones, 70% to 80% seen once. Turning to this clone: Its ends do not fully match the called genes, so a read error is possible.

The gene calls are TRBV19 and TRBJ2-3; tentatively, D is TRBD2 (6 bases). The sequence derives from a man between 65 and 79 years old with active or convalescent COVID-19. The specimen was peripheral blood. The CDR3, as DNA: TGTGCCAGCAGTAACCACCGCGGGGCAGGGACAGATACGCAGTATTTT. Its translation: CASSNHRGAGTDTQYF.